A selection of T cell receptor beta chains follows, all from one sample in a study of T cell responses to AZD1222 COVID-19 vaccine. Generated by immunoSEQ multiplex PCR, the TCRdb table keeps only in-frame clones and is missing some. The repertoire holds 120,000 to 150,000 clones, approximately 86% seen once, with roughly 5.2% in the top ten. The source was peripheral blood, collected 28 days after the second dose of the MenACWY control vaccine. The origin of the receptors is an adult who received the MenACWY meningococcal vaccine as a control. Both conserved end residues are part of each CDR3. D genes are given only for firm matches. Rows may omit the clone size; those that give it use once, few, many or a size class.

d_call	clone_size	v_call	j_call	cdr3_nt	cdr3_aa
.	few	TRBV15	TRBJ1-1	TGTGCCACCAGCAGGGGTTTCACTGAAGCTTTCTTT	CATSRGFTEAFF
TRBD2	.	TRBV6-5	TRBJ2-7	TGTGCCAGCAGGGGACTAGCGGGAGTGCTGGCCGAGCAGTACTTC	CASRGLAGVLAEQYF
.	.	TRBV4-3	TRBJ1-1	TGCGCCAGCAGCCAAAGGGCACAGGGCACTGAAGCTTTCTTT	CASSQRAQGTEAFF
.	.	TRBV7-3	TRBJ2-3	TGTGCCAGCAGCTTATCGGCAGGGATGGAAGATACGCAGTATTTT	CASSLSAGMEDTQYF
TRBD2	.	TRBV3-1/TRBV3-2	TRBJ2-1	TGTGCCAGCAGTGTTATAGCGGGAGGAAATGAGCAGTTCTTC	CASSVIAGGNEQFF
TRBD1	.	TRBV18	TRBJ1-5	TGTGCCAGCTCACCGACCCCGGTCAGGGGGTCCTTTAGCAATCAGCCCCAGCATTTT	CASSPTPVRGSFSNQPQHF
.	once	TRBV4-3	TRBJ1-4	TGCGCCAGCAGCCAAGATCATGTAGCGGGGCCGGATGAAAAACTGTTTTTT	CASSQDHVAGPDEKLFF
TRBD1	.	TRBV9	TRBJ1-3	TGTGTCAGCAGCGCCGGACAGGGAGCTGGAAACACCATATATTTT	CVSSAGQGAGNTIYF
.	few	TRBV5-1	TRBJ1-4	TGCGCCAGCAGCTATGGACTGGGAGGGATAAATGAAAAACTGTTTTTT	CASSYGLGGINEKLFF
TRBD2	.	TRBV12-5	TRBJ2-1	TGTGCTAGTGGTTTGCCACGGACTAGCGGGGGGTCGGTAAATGAGCAGTTCTTC	CASGLPRTSGGSVNEQFF
TRBD1	.	TRBV2	TRBJ1-4	TGTGCCAGCAGTCGGGACAGGCTTAATGAAAAACTGTTTTTT	CASSRDRLNEKLFF
.	once	TRBV28	TRBJ1-1	TGTGCCAGCAGTTTATCGGCGAACACTGAAGCTTTCTTT	CASSLSANTEAFF
.	.	TRBV25-1	TRBJ1-1	TGTGCCAGCAGTGCTTTGGGGGTTGACACTGAAGCTTTCTTT	CASSALGVDTEAFF
.	.	TRBV9	TRBJ1-5	TGTGCCAGCAGACAGCCCCAGCATTTT	CASRQPQHF
.	few	TRBV9	TRBJ1-2	TGTGCCAGCAGCAGCCGGGGGGCCTCCTATGGCTACACCTTC	CASSSRGASYGYTF
.	.	TRBV5-1	TRBJ1-2	TGCGCCAGCAGCTTGAGGGGAGAGAGCTATGGCTACACCTTC	CASSLRGESYGYTF
.	.	TRBV7-6	TRBJ2-7	TGTGCCAGCAGCCTTGGTACCCCGGGAGCCCTCGAGCAGTACTTC	CASSLGTPGALEQYF
.	.	TRBV13	TRBJ1-1	TGTGCCAGCAGCTTGGTAACGAACACTGAAGCTTTCTTT	CASSLVTNTEAFF
TRBD1	.	TRBV12-5	TRBJ2-7	TGTGCTAGTGGTTTAAGGAGACAGGGGAGTTACGAGCAGTACTTC	CASGLRRQGSYEQYF
.	.	TRBV7-9	TRBJ1-1	TGTGCCAGCAGCTTAGGGGGAGAGGGCACTGAAGCTTTCTTT	CASSLGGEGTEAFF
TRBD1	few	TRBV19	TRBJ2-7	TGTGCCAGTAGCCCTGCAGGGGGCGCAGGGCCCTACGAGCAGTACTTC	CASSPAGGAGPYEQYF
.	.	TRBV11-3	TRBJ2-2	TGTGCCAGCAGCCCAGTAAACACCGGGGAGCTGTTTTTT	CASSPVNTGELFF
.	.	TRBV12-3/TRBV12-4	TRBJ2-1	TGTGCCAGCAGTCCCCGAGGGTATGAGCAGTTCTTC	CASSPRGYEQFF
TRBD1	.	TRBV7-9	TRBJ2-2	TGTGCCAGCAGCATACTCCGAGACAGGGCGACCGGGGAGCTGTTTTTT	CASSILRDRATGELFF
TRBD2	.	TRBV9	TRBJ2-7	TGTGCCAGCAGCGTAGATTCGGGACTAACCACCTACGAGCAGTACTTC	CASSVDSGLTTYEQYF